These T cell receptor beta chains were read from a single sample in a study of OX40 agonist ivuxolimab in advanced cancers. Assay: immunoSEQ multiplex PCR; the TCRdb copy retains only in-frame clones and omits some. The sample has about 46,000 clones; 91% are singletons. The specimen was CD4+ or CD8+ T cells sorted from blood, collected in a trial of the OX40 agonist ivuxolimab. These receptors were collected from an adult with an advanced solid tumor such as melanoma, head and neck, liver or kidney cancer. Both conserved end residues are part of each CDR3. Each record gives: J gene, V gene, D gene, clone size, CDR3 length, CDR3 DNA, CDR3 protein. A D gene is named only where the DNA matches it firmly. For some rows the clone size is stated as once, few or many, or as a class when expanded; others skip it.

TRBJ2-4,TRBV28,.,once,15,TGTGCCAGCAGCCTACCTAGGGTCGCCAAAAACATTCAGTACTTC,CASSLPRVAKNIQYF
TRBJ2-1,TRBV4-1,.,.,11,TGCGCCAGCACCACCGGACAGGAGCAGTTCTTC,CASTTGQEQFF
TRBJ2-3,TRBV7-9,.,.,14,TGTGCCAGCCGCGACATTACCAACACAGATACGCAGTATTTT,CASRDITNTDTQYF
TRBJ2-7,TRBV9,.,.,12,TGTGCCAGCAGCGTTGGAGGAGAAGAGCAGTACTTC,CASSVGGEEQYF
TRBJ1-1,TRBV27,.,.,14,TGTGCCAGCAGTTTCGGGAACATGAACACTGAAGCTTTCTTT,CASSFGNMNTEAFF
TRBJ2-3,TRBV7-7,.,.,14,TGTGCTAGCAGCTTGGACAGATCCACAGATACGCAGTATTTT,CASSLDRSTDTQYF
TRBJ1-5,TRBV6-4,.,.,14,TGTGCCAGGAACCCGGTCGATAGCAATCAGCCCCAGCATTTT,CARNPVDSNQPQHF
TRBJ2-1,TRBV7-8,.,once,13,TGTGCCAGCAGGGGTTTGGGGCCCAATGAGCAGTTCTTC,CASRGLGPNEQFF
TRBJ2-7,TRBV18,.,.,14,TGTGCCAGCTCACCACCGCTCTCGGGCTACGAGCAGTACTTC,CASSPPLSGYEQYF
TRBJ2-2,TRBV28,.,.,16,TGTGCCAGCAGTTTCGGAGTGGGAGAAAACACCGGGGAGCTGTTTTTT,CASSFGVGENTGELFF
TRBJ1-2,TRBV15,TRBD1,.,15,TGTGCCACCAGCAGAGCCAGGGGGCGCGCCTATGGCTACACCTTC,CATSRARGRAYGYTF
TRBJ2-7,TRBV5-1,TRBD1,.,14,TGCGCCAGCAGCCCCGGGACAGCTATCTACGAGCAGTACTTC,CASSPGTAIYEQYF
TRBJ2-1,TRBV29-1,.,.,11,TGCAGATCCCGGGGGTACAATGAGCAGTTCTTC,CRSRGYNEQFF
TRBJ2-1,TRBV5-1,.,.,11,TGCGCCAGCAGAGGCGGGACAGAGCAGTTCTTC,CASRGGTEQFF
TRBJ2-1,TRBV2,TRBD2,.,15,TGTGCCAGCAGTGTTGTAGCGGGAGGAAAGAATGAGCAGTTCTTC,CASSVVAGGKNEQFF
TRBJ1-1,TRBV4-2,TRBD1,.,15,TGTGCCAGCAGCCGGGAGGGGGCGCGTGACACTGAAGCTTTCTTT,CASSREGARDTEAFF
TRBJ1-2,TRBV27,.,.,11,TGTGCCAGCTCGGACGGTTATGGCTACACCTTC,CASSDGYGYTF
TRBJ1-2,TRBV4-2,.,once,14,TGTGCCAGCAGCCAAGGAAACAGGGCTGGTGGCTACACCTTC,CASSQGNRAGGYTF
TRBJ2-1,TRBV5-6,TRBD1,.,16,TGTGCCAGCAGCTTGGCTGGACAGGGGATCTACAATGAGCAGTTCTTC,CASSLAGQGIYNEQFF
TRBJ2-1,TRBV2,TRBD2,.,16,TGTGCCAGCAGTGACCTAAGAGCGGGAGTGGTAGGTGAGCAGTTCTTC,CASSDLRAGVVGEQFF
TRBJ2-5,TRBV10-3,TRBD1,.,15,TGTGCCATCGCGGACCGGGACAGGGTACTGGAGACCCAGTACTTC,CAIADRDRVLETQYF
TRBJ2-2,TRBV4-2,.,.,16,TGTGCCAGCAGTTTGGGGCCCGGGCCCAACACCGGGGAGCTGTTTTTT,CASSLGPGPNTGELFF
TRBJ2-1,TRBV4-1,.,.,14,TGCGCCAGCAGCCTAAGGGAGGTACCCAATGAGCAGTTCTTC,CASSLREVPNEQFF
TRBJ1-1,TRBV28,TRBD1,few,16,TGTGCCAGCAGTTCCTTTCGGACAGGGTTGAACACTGAAGCTTTCTTT,CASSSFRTGLNTEAFF
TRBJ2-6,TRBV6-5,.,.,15,TGTGCCAGCAGCCCGGGCTTAACTGGGGCCAACGTCCTGACTTTC,CASSPGLTGANVLTF
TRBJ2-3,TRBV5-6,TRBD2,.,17,TGTGCCAGCAGCCCGGAGGGCCTAGCGGGATTCACAGATACGCAGTATTTT,CASSPEGLAGFTDTQYF
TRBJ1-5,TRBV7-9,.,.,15,TGTGCCAGCAGCACCACGGACCTTAGCAATCAGCCCCAGCATTTT,CASSTTDLSNQPQHF
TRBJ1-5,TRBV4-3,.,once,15,TGCGCCAGCAGCCAAGATCCGGGGGTCAATCAGCCCCAGCATTTT,CASSQDPGVNQPQHF
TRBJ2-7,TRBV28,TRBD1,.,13,TGTGCCAGCAGTCTGGGACAGATCTACGAGCAGTACTTC,CASSLGQIYEQYF
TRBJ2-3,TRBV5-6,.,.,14,TGTGCCAGCAGCTTGGGCAGGGAGGCAGATACGCAGTATTTT,CASSLGREADTQYF
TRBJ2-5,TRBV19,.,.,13,TGTGCCAGTAGGGGGTCGAGTCAAGAGACCCAGTACTTC,CASRGSSQETQYF
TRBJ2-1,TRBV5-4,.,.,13,TGTGCCAGCAGCATTCTGGCCGAAAGGGAGCAGTTCTTC,CASSILAEREQFF
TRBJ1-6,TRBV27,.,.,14,TGTGCCAGCAGCTCCTCGGGGATCCATTCACCCCTCCACTTT,CASSSSGIHSPLHF
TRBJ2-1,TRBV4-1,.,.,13,TGCGCCAGCAGTTTGGACAGTTACAATGAGCAGTTCTTC,CASSLDSYNEQFF
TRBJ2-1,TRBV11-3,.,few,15,TGTGCCAGCAGCTTAGATCGTGGGATCTACAATGAGCAGTTCTTC,CASSLDRGIYNEQFF
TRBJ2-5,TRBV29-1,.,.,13,TGCAGCGTTGAAGATGGACTTAGGAGTGGCCAGTACTTC,CSVEDGLRSGQYF
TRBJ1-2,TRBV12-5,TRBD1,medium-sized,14,TGTGCTAGTGGTTTGTGGCAGGGGGCTTATGGCTACACCTTC,CASGLWQGAYGYTF
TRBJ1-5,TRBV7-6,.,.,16,TGTGCCAGCAGCTTAGGGCCAGGGGATAGCAATCAGCCCCAGCATTTT,CASSLGPGDSNQPQHF
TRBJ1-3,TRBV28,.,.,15,TGTGCCAGCAGTTTCCTTTACGGGAATGGAAACACCATATATTTT,CASSFLYGNGNTIYF
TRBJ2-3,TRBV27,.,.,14,TGTGCCAGCAGTTTAAACGGGGGAACAGATACGCAGTATTTT,CASSLNGGTDTQYF
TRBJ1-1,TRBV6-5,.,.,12,TGTGCCAGCCAAGTAGGGAACACTGAAGCTTTCTTT,CASQVGNTEAFF
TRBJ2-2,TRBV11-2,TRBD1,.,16,TGTGCCAGCAGCCAGGGGACAGGGGGCATCACCGGGGAGCTGTTTTTT,CASSQGTGGITGELFF
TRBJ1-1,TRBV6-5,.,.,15,TGTGCCAGCAGTTATCGGGGAGGGAGGAACACTGAAGCTTTCTTT,CASSYRGGRNTEAFF